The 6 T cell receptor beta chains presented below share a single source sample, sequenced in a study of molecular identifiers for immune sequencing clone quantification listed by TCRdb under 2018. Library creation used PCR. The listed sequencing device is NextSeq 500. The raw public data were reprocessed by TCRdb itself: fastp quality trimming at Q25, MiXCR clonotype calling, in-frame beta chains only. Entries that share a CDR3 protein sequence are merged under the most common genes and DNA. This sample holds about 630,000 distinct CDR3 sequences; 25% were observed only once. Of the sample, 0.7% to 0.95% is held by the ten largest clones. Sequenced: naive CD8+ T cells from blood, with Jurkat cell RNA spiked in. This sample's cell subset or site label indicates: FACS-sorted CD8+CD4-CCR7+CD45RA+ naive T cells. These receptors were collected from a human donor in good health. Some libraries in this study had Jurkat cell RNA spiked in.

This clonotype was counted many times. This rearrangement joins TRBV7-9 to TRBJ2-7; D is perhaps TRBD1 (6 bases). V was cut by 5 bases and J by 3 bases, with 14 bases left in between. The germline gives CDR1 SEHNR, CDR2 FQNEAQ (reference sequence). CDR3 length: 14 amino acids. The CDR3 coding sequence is TGTGCCAGCAGCCCAGACAGGCTTTACTACGAGCAGTACTTC. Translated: CASSPDRLYYEQYF.

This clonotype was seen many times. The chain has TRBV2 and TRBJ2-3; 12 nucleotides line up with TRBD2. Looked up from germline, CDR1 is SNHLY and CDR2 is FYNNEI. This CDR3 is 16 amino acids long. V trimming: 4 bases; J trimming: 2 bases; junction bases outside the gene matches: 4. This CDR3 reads CASSGTSGEPTDTQYF. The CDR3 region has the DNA TGTGCCAGCAGTGGGACTAGCGGGGAACCCACAGATACGCAGTATTTT.

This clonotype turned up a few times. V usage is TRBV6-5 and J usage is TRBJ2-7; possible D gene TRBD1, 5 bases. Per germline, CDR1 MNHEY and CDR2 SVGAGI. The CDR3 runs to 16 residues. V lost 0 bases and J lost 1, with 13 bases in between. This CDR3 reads CASSYSIYRRSYEQYF. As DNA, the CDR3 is TGTGCCAGCAGTTACTCGATTTACAGGAGATCCTACGAGCAGTACTTC.

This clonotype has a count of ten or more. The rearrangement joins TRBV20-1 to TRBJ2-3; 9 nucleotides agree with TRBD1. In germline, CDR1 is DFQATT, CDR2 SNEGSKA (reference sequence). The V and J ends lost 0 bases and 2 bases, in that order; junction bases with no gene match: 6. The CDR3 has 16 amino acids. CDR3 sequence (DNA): TGCAGTGCTAGAGACCGGGACAGGGTGTACACAGATACGCAGTATTTT. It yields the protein CSARDRDRVYTDTQYF.

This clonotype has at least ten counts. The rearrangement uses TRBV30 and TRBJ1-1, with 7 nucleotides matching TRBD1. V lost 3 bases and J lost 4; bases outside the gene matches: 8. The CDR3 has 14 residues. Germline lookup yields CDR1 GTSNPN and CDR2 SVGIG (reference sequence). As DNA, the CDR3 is TGTGCCTGGAGCGGGGTCAGGGGGGGCACTGAAGCTTTCTTT. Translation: CAWSGVRGGTEAFF.

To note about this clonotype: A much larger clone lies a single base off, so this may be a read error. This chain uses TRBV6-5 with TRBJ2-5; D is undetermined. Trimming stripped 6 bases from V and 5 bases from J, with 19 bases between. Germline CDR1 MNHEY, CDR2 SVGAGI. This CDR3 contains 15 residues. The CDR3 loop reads CASSPEPGPEETQYF. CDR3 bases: TGTGCCAGCAGCCCCGAACCAGGCCCAGAGGAGACCCAGTACTTC.